This T cell receptor (beta chain) stems from a study of Graves' ophthalmopathy and Graves' hyperthyroidism. CDR1 and CDR2 (germline): SGHAT, FQDESV (reference sequence). The CDR3 spans 15 residues. This clonotype was detected many times. This may arise from a read error, as a much more abundant clone is one base away. As the template, RNA transcripts were used to amplify TCR beta CDR3 regions. First-round RT-PCR employed HTBI primers, with a second-round multiplex PCR after it. MiXCR was run by TCRdb on the multiplex PCR reads, yielding one entry per CDR3 protein. The data show 340,000 or so distinct CDR3 sequences, 15% to 20% seen once.

The chain is built from TRBV11-1 and TRBJ2-5; 13 bases map to TRBD2. Sample: peripheral blood. The clonotype originates from an adult man with Graves' ophthalmopathy. The CDR3 DNA follows: TGTGCCAGCAGCCCCGGACTAGCGGGAGTTGAGACCCGGTACTTC. Its protein product is CASSPGLAGVETRYF.